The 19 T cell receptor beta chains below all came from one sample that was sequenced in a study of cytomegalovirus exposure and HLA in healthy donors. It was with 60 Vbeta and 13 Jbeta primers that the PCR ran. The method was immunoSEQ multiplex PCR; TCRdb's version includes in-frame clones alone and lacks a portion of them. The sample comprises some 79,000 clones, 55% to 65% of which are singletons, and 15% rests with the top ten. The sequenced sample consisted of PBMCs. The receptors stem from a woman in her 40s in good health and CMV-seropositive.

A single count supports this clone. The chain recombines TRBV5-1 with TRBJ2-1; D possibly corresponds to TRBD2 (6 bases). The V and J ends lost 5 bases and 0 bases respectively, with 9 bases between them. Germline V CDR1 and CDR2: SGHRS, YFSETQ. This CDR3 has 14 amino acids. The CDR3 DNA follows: TGCGCCAGCAGTCTGGAGGGCTCCTACAATGAGCAGTTCTTC. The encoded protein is CASSLEGSYNEQFF. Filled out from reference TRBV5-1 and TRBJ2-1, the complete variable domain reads KAGVTQTPRYLIKTRGQQVTLSCSPISGHRSVSWYQQTPGQGLQFLFEYFSETQRNKGNFPGRFSGRQFSNSRSEMNVSTLELGDSALYLCASSLEGSYNEQFFGPGTRLTVL.

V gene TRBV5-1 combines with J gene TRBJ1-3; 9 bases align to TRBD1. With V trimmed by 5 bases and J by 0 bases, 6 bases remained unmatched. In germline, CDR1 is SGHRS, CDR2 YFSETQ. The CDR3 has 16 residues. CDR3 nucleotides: TGCGCCAGCAGTGGACAGGGGACAGGCTCTGGAAACACCATATATTTT. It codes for CASSGQGTGSGNTIYF.

CDR3 nucleotide sequence: TGTGCCAGCTCCCGGTCGCGGGGCATCAAAGAGACCCAGTACTTC. Protein: CASSRSRGIKETQYF. The V call is TRBV28, the J call TRBJ2-5; a possible D gene is TRBD2 (6 bases). The germline V gene encodes CDR1 MDHEN and CDR2 SYDVKM. This CDR3 is built from 15 residues. V dropped 8 bases and J dropped 3 bases, with 19 bases sitting between them.

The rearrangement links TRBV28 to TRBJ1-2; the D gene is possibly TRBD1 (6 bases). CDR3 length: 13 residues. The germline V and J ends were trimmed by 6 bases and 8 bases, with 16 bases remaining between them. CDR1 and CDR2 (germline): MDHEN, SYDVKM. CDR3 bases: TGTGCCAGCAGCATTACAGGGCTCTGGGGCTACACCTTC. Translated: CASSITGLWGYTF.

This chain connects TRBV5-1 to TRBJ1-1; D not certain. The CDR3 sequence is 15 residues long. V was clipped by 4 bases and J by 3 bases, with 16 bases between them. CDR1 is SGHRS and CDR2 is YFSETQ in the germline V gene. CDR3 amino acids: CASSPAPGSDTEAFF. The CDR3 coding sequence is TGCGCCAGCAGCCCGGCTCCGGGTAGCGACACTGAAGCTTTCTTT.

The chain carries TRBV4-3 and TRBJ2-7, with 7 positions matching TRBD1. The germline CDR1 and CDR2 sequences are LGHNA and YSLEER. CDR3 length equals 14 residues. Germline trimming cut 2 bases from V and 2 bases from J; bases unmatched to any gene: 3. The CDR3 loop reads CASSQSQGAYEQYF. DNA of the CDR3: TGCGCCAGCAGCCAATCGCAGGGGGCCTACGAGCAGTACTTC.

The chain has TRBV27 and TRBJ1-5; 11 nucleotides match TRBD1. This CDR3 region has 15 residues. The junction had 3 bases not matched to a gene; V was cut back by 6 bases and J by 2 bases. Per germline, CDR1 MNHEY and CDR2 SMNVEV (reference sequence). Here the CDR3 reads CASRDRGLGNQPQHF. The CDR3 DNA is TGTGCCAGCAGGGACAGGGGGCTTGGCAATCAGCCCCAGCATTTT.

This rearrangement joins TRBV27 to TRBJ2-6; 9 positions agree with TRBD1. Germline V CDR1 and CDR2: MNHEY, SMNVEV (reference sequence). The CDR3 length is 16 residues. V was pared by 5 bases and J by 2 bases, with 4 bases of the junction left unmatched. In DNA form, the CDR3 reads TGTGCCAGCAGTCGTGACAGGGGGACTGGGGCCAACGTCCTGACTTTC. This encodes CASSRDRGTGANVLTF. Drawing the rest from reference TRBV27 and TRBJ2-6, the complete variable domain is EAQVTQNPRYLITVTGKKLTVTCSQNMNHEYMSWYRQDPGLGLRQIYYSMNVEVTDKGDVPEGYKVSRKEKRNFPLILESPSPNQTSLYFCASSRDRGTGANVLTFGAGSRLTVL.

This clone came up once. The CDR3 DNA sequence: TGTGCCAGCAGGCCTCTCTCAGGGGGTTGGGGCACAGATACGCAGTATTTT. Its protein product is CASRPLSGGWGTDTQYF. The chain carries TRBV27 and TRBJ2-3, with TRBD1 identical over 7 bases. J gave up 1 base and V 6 bases, and 13 bases lay outside the gene matches. CDR3 size: 17 residues. The germline V gene encodes CDR1 MNHEY and CDR2 SMNVEV (reference sequence).

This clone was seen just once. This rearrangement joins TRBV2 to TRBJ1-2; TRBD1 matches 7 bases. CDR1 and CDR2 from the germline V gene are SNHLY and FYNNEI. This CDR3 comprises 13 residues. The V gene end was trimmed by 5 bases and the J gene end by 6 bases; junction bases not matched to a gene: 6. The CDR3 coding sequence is TGTGCCAGCAGTTCGACAGGGAGGAATGGCTACACCTTC. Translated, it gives CASSSTGRNGYTF.

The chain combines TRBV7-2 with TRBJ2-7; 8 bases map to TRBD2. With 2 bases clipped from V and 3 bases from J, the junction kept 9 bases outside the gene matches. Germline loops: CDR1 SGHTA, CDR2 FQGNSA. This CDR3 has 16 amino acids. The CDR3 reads CASSLTSSGGIYEQYF. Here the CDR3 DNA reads TGTGCCAGCAGCTTAACATCAAGCGGGGGAATCTACGAGCAGTACTTC.

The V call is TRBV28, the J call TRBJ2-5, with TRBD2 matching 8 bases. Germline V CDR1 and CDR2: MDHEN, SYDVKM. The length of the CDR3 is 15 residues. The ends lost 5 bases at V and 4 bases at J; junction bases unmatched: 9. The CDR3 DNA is TGTGCCAGCAGTCCCGGGACTAGATCAGGAGAGACCCAGTACTTC. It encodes CASSPGTRSGETQYF.

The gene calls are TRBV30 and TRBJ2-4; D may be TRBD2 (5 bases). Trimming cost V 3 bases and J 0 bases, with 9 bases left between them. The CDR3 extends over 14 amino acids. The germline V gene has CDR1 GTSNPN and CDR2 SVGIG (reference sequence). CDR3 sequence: CAWSGAVAKNIQYF. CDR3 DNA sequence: TGTGCCTGGAGCGGAGCGGTAGCCAAAAACATTCAGTACTTC.

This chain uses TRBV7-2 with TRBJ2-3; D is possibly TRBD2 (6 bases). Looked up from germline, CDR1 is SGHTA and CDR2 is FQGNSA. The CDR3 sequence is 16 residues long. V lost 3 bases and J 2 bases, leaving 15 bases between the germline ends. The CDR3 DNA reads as TGTGCCAGCAGCTTTTTGTCCGGGAGTGTCACAGATACGCAGTATTTT. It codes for CASSFLSGSVTDTQYF.

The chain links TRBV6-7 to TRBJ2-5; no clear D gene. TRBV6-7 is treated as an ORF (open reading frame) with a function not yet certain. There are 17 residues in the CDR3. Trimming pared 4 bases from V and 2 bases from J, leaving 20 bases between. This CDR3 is CASSCKDSRRCQETQYF. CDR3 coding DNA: TGTGCCAGCAGTTGCAAAGACTCTAGACGGTGTCAAGAGACCCAGTACTTC.

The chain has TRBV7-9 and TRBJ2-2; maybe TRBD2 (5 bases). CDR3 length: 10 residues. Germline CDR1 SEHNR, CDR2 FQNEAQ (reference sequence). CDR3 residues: CSGDTGELFF. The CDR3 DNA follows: TGTTCCGGGGACACCGGGGAGCTGTTTTTT. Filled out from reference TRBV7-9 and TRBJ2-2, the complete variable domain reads DTGVSQNPRHKITKRGQNVTFRCDPISEHNRLYWYRQTLGQGPEFLTYFQNEAQLEKSRLLSDRFSAERPKGSFSTLEIQRTEQGDSAMYLCSGDTGELFFGEGSRLTVL.

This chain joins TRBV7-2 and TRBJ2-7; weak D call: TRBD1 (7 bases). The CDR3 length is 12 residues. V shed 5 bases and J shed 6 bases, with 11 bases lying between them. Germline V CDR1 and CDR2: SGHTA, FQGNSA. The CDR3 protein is CASSGRGAEQYF. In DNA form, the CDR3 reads TGTGCCAGCAGCGGCAGGGGGGCCGAGCAGTACTTC.

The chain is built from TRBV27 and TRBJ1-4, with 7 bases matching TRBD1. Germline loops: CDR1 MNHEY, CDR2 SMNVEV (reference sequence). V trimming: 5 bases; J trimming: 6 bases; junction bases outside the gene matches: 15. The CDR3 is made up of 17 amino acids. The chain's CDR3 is CASSLIDGGGAHEKLFF. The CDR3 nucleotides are TGTGCCAGCAGTCTTATAGATGGAGGGGGCGCGCATGAAAAACTGTTTTTT.

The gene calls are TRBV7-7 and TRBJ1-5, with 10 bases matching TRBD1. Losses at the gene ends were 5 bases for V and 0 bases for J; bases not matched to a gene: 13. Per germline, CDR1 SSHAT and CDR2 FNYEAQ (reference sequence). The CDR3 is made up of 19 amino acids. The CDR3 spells CASSQSGGQGPVSNQPQHF. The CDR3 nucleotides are TGTGCCAGCAGCCAGTCAGGGGGACAGGGGCCCGTTAGCAATCAGCCCCAGCATTTT.